The source of this TCR beta chain is a study of cytomegalovirus exposure and HLA in healthy donors. With 60 Vbeta and 13 Jbeta primers, the PCR was carried out. Sequenced by immunoSEQ multiplex PCR; TCRdb stores in-frame clones only, minus some. The sample carries some 180,000 clones, 81% recorded once. This CDR3 spans 13 amino acids. The trim removed 1 base at V and 6 bases at J, leaving 3 bases unmatched. The germline V gene has CDR1 SGHRS and CDR2 YFSETQ. A single count supports this clone. The final CDR3 position lacks the conserved phenylalanine or tryptophan, pointing to a likely read error. The source is a man aged 35-49 years in good health and CMV-seropositive. The rearrangement joins TRBV5-1 to TRBJ1-1; 7 bases map to TRBD1. The sequencing input was PBMCs. The CDR3 region has the DNA TGCGCCAGCAGCTTGCAGGGGGGCCCTGAAGCTTTCCTT. It encodes CASSLQGGPEAFL.